The next 9 T cell receptor beta chains were all read from a single sample in a study of T cells in Graves' hyperthyroidism and ophthalmopathy. Amplified regions were TCR beta CDR3 sequences from RNA transcripts. With the HTBI primer set, the TCR CDR3 went through a first round of RT-PCR. TCRdb reprocessed the multiplex PCR reads with MiXCR, giving one entry per CDR3 protein. The table lists hundreds of thousands of distinct CDR3 sequences, around a sixth of them singletons. The specimen was blood. All receptors derive from a woman aged 50 to 60 with Graves' hyperthyroidism that later progressed to Graves' ophthalmopathy.

The chain joins TRBV3-1 to TRBJ1-1; 8 bases agree with TRBD1. The CDR3 contains 15 residues. J gave up 5 bases and V 2 bases, and 7 bases lay outside the gene matches. Germline CDR1 LGHDT, CDR2 YNNKEL (reference sequence). The CDR3 loop reads CASSQLTGGWTEAFF. CDR3 nucleotide sequence: TGTGCCAGCAGCCAACTCACAGGGGGGTGGACTGAAGCTTTCTTT.

This clonotype occurred many times. The chain combines TRBV3-1 with TRBJ1-5; no definite D call. CDR3 length: 15 residues. Trimming cost V 0 bases and J 2 bases, with 8 bases left between them. Germline V gene data show CDR1 as LGHDT and CDR2 as YNNKEL (reference sequence). CDR3 in DNA: TGTGCCAGCAGCCAAGAACCTGGAGGCAATCAGCCCCAGCATTTT. Translation gives CASSQEPGGNQPQHF.

This clonotype occurred many times. The chain carries TRBV18 and TRBJ2-3, with D perhaps assigned TRBD1 or TRBD2 (5 bases each). Trimming left V 5 bases short and J 5 bases short, with 17 bases between. The CDR3 spans 15 residues. Per germline, CDR1 KGHSH and CDR2 LQKENI. CDR3 nucleotides: TGTGCCAGCTCAGCGCCCGGGACGTTCCGAGATACGCAGTATTTT. Its protein product is CASSAPGTFRDTQYF.

J is TRBJ1-4 and V is TRBV29-1, with 7 bases fitting TRBD1. The J segment lost 4 bases and the V segment lost 7 bases, leaving 6 bases of the junction unmatched. Per germline, CDR1 SQVTM and CDR2 ANQGSEA. CDR3 length: 13 residues. The CDR3 protein is CSAETGYNEKLFF. The DNA of the CDR3 is TGCAGCGCAGAGACAGGGTATAATGAAAAACTGTTTTTT. Supplemented by reference TRBV29-1 and TRBJ1-4, the full variable domain reads SAVISQKPSRDICQRGTSLTIQCQVDSQVTMMFWYRQQPGQSLTLIATANQGSEATYESGFVIDKFPISRPNLTFSTLTVSNMSPEDSSIYLCSAETGYNEKLFFGSGTQLSVL.

V gene TRBV10-3 combines with J gene TRBJ2-5; 11 bases line up with TRBD2. The ends lost 6 bases at V and 0 bases at J; junction bases unmatched: 3. CDR1 ENHRY and CDR2 SYGVKD come from the germline V gene. This CDR3 has 15 amino acids. CDR3 DNA: TGTGCCATCAGCCCTAGCGGGGGGTACCAAGAGACCCAGTACTTC. Amino acids: CAISPSGGYQETQYF.

This clonotype occurred many times. The V and J genes are TRBV7-9 and TRBJ2-7, with D tentatively TRBD1 or TRBD2 (5 bases each). This CDR3 is built from 16 residues. V was cut by 5 bases and J by 2 bases, with 19 bases left in between. The V gene's germline CDR1 is SEHNR and CDR2 FQNEAQ (reference sequence). In DNA form, the CDR3 reads TGTGCCAGCAGCCTCGTCGAGGCAAGGGGACCCTACGAGCAGTACTTC. This gives the protein CASSLVEARGPYEQYF. Full variable domain (missing parts from reference TRBV7-9 and TRBJ2-7): DTGVSQNPRHKITKRGQNVTFRCDPISEHNRLYWYRQTLGQGPEFLTYFQNEAQLEKSRLLSDRFSAERPKGSFSTLEIQRTEQGDSAMYLCASSLVEARGPYEQYFGPGTRLTVT.

The CDR3 DNA reads TGTGCCAGCGAAAGACTAGCGGGGGGTTCCTACAATGAGCAGTTCTTC. It yields the protein CASERLAGGSYNEQFF. The chain recombines TRBV12-3 or TRBV12-4 with TRBJ2-1, with 13 bases matching TRBD2. The J segment lost 1 base and the V segment lost 8 bases, leaving 5 bases of the junction unmatched. This CDR3 has 16 amino acids.

This clonotype was observed a few times. The V and J genes are TRBV29-1 and TRBJ2-3; D possibly corresponds to TRBD2 (5 bases). The CDR3 consists of 12 residues. V lost 4 bases and J 6 bases, leaving 11 bases between the germline ends. The germline V gene has CDR1 SQVTM and CDR2 ANQGSEA. This CDR3 reads CSVVSLADTQYF. The CDR3 DNA follows: TGCAGCGTTGTATCCCTAGCCGATACGCAGTATTTT.

The gene calls are TRBV7-6 and TRBJ2-1; 8 bases are shared with TRBD2. The trim removed 5 bases at V and 8 bases at J, leaving 11 bases unmatched. This CDR3 region has 15 residues. The V gene's germline CDR1 is SGHVS and CDR2 FNYEAQ. The CDR3 loop reads CASSPPRGGLHEQFF. The CDR3 DNA is TGTGCCAGCAGCCCCCCTCGGGGGGGCCTTCATGAGCAGTTCTTC.